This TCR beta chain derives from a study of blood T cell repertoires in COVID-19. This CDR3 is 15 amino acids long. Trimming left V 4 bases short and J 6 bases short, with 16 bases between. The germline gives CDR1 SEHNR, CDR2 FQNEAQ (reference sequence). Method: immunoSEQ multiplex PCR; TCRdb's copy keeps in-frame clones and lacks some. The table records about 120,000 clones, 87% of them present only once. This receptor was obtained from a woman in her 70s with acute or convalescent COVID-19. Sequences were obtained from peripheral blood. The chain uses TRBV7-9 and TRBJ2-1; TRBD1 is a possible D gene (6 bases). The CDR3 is CASSSRGLSTNEQFF. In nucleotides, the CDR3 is TGTGCCAGCAGCTCCAGGGGCTTGTCCACCAATGAGCAGTTCTTC.